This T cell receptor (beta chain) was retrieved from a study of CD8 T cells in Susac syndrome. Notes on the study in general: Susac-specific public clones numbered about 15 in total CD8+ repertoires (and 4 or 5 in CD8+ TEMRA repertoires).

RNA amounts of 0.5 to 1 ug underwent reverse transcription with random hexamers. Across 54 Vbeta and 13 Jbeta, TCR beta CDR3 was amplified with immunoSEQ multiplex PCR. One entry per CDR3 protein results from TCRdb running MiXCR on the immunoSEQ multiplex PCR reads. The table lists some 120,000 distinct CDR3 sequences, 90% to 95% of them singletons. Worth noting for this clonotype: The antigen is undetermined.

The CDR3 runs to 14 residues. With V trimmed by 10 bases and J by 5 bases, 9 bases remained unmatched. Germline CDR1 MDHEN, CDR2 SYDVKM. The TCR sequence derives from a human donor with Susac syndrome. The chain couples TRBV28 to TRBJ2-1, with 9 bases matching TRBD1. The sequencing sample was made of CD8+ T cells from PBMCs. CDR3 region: CATEGGQGHNEQFF. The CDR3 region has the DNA TGTGCCACCGAAGGAGGACAGGGGCACAATGAGCAGTTCTTC.